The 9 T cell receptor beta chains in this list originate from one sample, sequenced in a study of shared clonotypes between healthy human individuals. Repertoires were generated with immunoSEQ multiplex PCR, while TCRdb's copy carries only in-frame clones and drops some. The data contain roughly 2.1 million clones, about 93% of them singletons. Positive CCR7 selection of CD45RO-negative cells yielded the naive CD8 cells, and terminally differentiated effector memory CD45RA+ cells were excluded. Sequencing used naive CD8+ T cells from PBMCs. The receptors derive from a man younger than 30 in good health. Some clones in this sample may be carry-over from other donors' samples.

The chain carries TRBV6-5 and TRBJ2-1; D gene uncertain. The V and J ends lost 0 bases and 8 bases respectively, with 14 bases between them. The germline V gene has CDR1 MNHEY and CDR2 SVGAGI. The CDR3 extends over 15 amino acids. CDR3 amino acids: CASSYSIPTVDEQFF. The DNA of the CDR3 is TGTGCCAGCAGTTACTCGATCCCCACGGTGGATGAGCAGTTCTTC.

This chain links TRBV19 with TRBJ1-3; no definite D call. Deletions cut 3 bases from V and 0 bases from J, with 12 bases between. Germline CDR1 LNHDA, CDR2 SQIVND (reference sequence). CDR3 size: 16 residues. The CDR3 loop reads CASSIAKISSGNTIYF. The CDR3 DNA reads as TGTGCCAGTAGTATTGCCAAAATCAGCTCTGGAAACACCATATATTTT.

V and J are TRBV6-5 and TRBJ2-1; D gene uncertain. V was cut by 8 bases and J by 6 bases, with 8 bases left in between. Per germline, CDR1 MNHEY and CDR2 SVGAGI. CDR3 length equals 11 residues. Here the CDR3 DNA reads TGTGCCAGCCAAGCCAGCAATGAGCAGTTCTTC. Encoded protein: CASQASNEQFF.

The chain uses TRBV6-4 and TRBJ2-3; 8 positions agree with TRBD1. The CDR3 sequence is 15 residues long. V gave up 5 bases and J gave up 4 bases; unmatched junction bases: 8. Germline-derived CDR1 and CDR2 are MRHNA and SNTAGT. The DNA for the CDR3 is TGTGCCAGCAGTAGACAGGGGAGTCTGTCAGATACGCAGTATTTT. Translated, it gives CASSRQGSLSDTQYF.

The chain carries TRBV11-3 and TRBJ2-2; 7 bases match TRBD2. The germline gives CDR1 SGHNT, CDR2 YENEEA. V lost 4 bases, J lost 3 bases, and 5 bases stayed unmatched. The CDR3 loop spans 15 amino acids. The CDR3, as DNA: TGTGCCAGCAGCTCGGGGCTAGCGGACACCGGGGAGCTGTTTTTT. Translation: CASSSGLADTGELFF.

The DNA of the CDR3 is TGCGCCAGCAGACCCTTTCCGGGACAGGGTCAAGAGACCCAGTACTTC. It yields the protein CASRPFPGQGQETQYF. The J gene is TRBJ2-5, the V gene TRBV5-1; 9 positions match TRBD1. Germline V gene lookup returns CDR1 SGHRS and CDR2 YFSETQ. The CDR3 contains 16 residues. V gave up 5 bases and J gave up 2 bases; unmatched junction bases: 10.

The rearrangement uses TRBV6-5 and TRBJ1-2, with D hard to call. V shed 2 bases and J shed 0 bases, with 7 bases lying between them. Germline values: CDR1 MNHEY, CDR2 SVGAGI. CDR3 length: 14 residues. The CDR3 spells CASSYGSANYGYTF. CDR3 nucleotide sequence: TGTGCCAGCAGTTACGGTTCGGCTAACTATGGCTACACCTTC.

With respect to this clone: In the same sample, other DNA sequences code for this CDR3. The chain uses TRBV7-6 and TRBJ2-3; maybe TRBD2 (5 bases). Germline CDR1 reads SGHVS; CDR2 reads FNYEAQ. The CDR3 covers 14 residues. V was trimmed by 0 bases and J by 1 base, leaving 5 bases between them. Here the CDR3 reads CASSLAGGTDTQYF. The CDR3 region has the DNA TGTGCCAGCAGCTTAGCCGGGGGCACAGATACGCAGTATTTT.

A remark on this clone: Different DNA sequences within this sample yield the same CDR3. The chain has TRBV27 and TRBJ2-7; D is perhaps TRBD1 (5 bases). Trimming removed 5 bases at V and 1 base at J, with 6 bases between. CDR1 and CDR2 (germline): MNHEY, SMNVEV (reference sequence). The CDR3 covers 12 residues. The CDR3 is CASSTGSYEQYF. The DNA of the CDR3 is TGTGCCAGCAGTACAGGTTCCTACGAGCAGTACTTC.